This T cell receptor (beta chain) comes out of a study of glioma-infiltrating T cells. The length of the CDR3 is 13 residues. Germline V gene sequence: CDR1 SGHVS, CDR2 FQNEAQ. V lost 5 bases and J lost 6, with 12 bases in between. The iRepertoire nested amplicon-rescue multiplex PCR amplified TCR alpha and beta CDR3s from RNA. A single record per CDR3 protein comes from TCRdb applying MiXCR to the multiplex PCR reads. This table has roughly 350,000 distinct CDR3 sequences, roughly 41% appearing once. This clonotype has more than one count but fewer than ten. Sequenced sample: glioma tissue, nonneoplastic brain tissue, or PBMCs (not recorded which). J is TRBJ2-3 and V is TRBV7-8; D remains ambiguous. The source is a human donor with low-grade glioma or glioblastoma, undergoing nonglioma brain surgery, or in good health (not recorded which). The CDR3 sequence is CASSATIWDTQYF. The CDR3 DNA follows: TGTGCCAGCAGCGCTACAATCTGGGATACGCAGTATTTT.